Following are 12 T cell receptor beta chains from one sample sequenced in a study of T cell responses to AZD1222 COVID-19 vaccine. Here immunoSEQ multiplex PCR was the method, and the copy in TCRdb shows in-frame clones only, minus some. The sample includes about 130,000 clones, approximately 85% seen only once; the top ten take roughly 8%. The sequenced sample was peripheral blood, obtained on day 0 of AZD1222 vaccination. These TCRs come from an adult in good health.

CDR3 in amino acids: CATQQSSYEQYF. CDR3 sequence (DNA): TGTGCCACCCAACAGAGCTCCTACGAGCAGTACTTC. The V call is TRBV14, the J call TRBJ2-7; the D is unclear. Germline V gene data show CDR1 as SGHDN and CDR2 as FVKESK. The CDR3 has 12 amino acids. Deletions cut 10 bases from V and 0 bases from J, with 10 bases between.

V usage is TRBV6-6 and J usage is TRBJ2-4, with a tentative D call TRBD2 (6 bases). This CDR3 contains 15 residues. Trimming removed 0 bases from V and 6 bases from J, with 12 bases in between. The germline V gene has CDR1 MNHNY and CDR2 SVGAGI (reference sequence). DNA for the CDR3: TGTGCCAGCAGTTACTCGCGGGGAGAGGGAAACATTCAGTACTTC. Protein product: CASSYSRGEGNIQYF.

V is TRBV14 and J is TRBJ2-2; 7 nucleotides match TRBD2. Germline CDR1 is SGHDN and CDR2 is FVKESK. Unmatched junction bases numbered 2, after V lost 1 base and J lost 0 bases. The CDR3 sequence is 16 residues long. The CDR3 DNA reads TGTGCCAGCAGCCAAGTTGCGGGGGCGAACACCGGGGAGCTGTTTTTT. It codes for CASSQVAGANTGELFF.

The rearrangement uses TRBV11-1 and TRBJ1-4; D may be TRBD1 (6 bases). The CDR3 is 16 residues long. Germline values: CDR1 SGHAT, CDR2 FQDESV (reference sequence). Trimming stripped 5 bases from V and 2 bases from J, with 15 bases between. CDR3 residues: CASSQNGGLTNEKLFF. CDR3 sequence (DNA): TGTGCCAGCAGCCAGAACGGGGGGCTTACTAATGAAAAACTGTTTTTT.

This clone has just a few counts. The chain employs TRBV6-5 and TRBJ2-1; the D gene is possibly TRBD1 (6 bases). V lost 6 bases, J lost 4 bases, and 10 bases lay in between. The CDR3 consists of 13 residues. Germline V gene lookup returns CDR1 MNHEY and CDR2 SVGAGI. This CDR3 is CASSLDRYNEQFF. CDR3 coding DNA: TGTGCCAGCAGCCTCGACAGGTACAATGAGCAGTTCTTC.

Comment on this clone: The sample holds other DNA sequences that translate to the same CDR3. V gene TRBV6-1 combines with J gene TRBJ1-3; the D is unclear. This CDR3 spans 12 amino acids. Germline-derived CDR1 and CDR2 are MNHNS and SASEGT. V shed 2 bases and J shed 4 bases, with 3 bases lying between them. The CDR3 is CASSEPGNTIYF. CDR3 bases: TGTGCCAGCAGTGAACCAGGAAACACCATATATTTT.

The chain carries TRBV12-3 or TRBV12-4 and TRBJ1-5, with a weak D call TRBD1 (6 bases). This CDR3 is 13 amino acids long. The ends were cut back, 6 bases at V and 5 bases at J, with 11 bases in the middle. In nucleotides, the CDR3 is TGTGCCAGCAGAACAGGGAGTTATCAGCCCCAGCATTTT. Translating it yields CASRTGSYQPQHF.

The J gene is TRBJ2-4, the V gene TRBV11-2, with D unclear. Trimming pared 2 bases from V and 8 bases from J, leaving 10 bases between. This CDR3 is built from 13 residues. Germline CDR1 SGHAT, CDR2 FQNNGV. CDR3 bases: TGTGCCAGCAGCTTACGCCGTGAGGACATTCAGTACTTC. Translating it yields CASSLRREDIQYF.

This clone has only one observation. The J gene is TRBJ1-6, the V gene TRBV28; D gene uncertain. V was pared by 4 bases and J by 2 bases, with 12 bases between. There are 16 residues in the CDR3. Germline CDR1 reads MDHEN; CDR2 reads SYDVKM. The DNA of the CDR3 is TGTGCCAGCAGTTGGTTCGGACTGACCTATAATTCACCCCTCCACTTT. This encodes CASSWFGLTYNSPLHF. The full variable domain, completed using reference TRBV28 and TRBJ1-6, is DVKVTQSSRYLVKRTGEKVFLECVQDMDHENMFWYRQDPGLGLRLIYFSYDVKMKEKGDIPEGYSVSREKKERFSLILESASTNQTSMYLCASSWFGLTYNSPLHFGNGTRLTVT.

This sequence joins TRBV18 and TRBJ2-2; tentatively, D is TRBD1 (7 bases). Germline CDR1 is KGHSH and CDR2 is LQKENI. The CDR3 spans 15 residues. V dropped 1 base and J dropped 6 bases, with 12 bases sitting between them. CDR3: CASSPQEGAAGELFF. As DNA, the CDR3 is TGTGCCAGCTCACCACAGGAGGGGGCGGCCGGGGAGCTGTTTTTT.

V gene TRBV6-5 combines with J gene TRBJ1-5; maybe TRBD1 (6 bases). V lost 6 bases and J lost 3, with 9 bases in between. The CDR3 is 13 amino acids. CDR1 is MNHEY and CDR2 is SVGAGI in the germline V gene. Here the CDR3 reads CASSGDNNQPQHF. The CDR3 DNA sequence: TGTGCCAGCAGCGGGGACAACAATCAGCCCCAGCATTTT.

The CDR3 region is CASSSDPSYEQYF. CDR3 bases: TGCGCCAGCAGCTCGGACCCCTCCTACGAGCAGTACTTC. V is TRBV5-1 and J is TRBJ2-7; D is undetermined. Trimming stripped 3 bases from V and 0 bases from J, with 7 bases between. Per germline, CDR1 SGHRS and CDR2 YFSETQ. This CDR3 region has 13 residues.